The subject of this entry is one T cell receptor (beta chain). This receptor's antigen is unknown. Base qualities are not recorded, but no much larger clone differs from it by a single base. The cohort was made up of 650 to 700 healthy bone marrow donors. At the time of sampling, every cohort member was nominally healthy, though immune exposures that went unrecorded were likely present. The donor tested CMV seronegative and was one of the 352 seronegative cohort members. Every donor gave a peripheral blood sample, and the peripheral blood mononuclear cells from that sample were used for TCR beta sequencing. Genomic DNA was extracted from the blood cell samples with the Qiagen DNeasy Blood Extraction Kit. The data stem from a study of cytomegalovirus exposure and HLA in healthy donors (dated by TCRdb to 2016 to 2017). Background for the entire study: In an earlier analysis of 587 of the donors, 250 to 350 Gb of sequence data and approximately 100 million unique TCR beta sequences from roughly 200 million T cells were reported. The study profiled the T cell repertoires of around 700 subjects by immunosequencing and related them to cytomegalovirus serostatus. All discovery cohort repertoires had been generated using a single sequencing platform. High-throughput TCR immunosequencing, statistical association of individual TCRs with disease status, and machine learning were combined to predict cytomegalovirus infection status. A separate validation cohort of roughly 110 different subjects was used in addition to the roughly 620-subject first cohort. The aim of the study was to test whether cataloging public T cell receptors could identify signatures of past pathogen exposure. Among about 360 genotyped donors of the cohort, an average of approximately 250,000 unique TCR beta nucleotide sequences were sequenced per donor, roughly 20% of them non-productive. Typing coverage varied by locus: about 620-630 donors for A, B, C, DRB1 and DQB1; approximately 560 for DQA1; nearly 610 for DPA1; approximately 470 for DPB1. HLA typing covered class I and class II loci at four-digit resolution. An earlier analysis of a few hundred of the donors applied high-throughput TCR beta sequencing to assess whether each TCR beta V gene segment acted as functional or pseudogenic. Rather than drawing on any new phenotypic data, the later analysis identified candidate immune exposures from TCR beta sequences and the way those sequences occurred across donors. A later analysis re-analyzed previously published TCR beta repertoires from about 730 donors and added high-resolution HLA genotyping to study TCR occurrence patterns. Donor age, sex, ethnicity and CMV serostatus were collected together with the repertoire data. A later genetic analysis used genome-wide SNP genotypes for about 55% of the 666 donors, treating that subset as a discovery cohort. Of the 300 to 400 genotyped donors, about 80% fell in the genetic ancestry cluster associated with self-reported Caucasian donors. Four to six DR-DQ haplotypes were handled as single units for association and clustering because linkage in the cohort was strong. An early release that covered fewer than 750 HLA-typed donors contained around 300 gigabases of sequencing data and about 84 million unique TCR sequences. Results the study describes overall, beyond this receptor: The presence/absence analyses assumed that sequencing depth was roughly uniform across donors, and that assumption may not be true. Broadly in line with IMGT annotations, most TCR beta V segments showed up in productive rearrangements about 90% or about 30% of the time in an earlier analysis of 450 to 750 of the donors. The only immune exposure information available for the cohort was CMV serostatus. An association between a missense DCLRE1C variant and V-gene and J-gene trimming of TCR beta chains was found in a later genetic analysis and replicated in an independent cohort. In a later genetic analysis, fewer N-insertions in productive TCRs were reported among donors in an Asian-associated ancestry cluster than the roughly 670-donor mean. The sequencing pipeline was judged likely to have produced a cluster of highly shared sequence variants as a technical artifact. A later analysis found that HLA-associated TCR beta chains were more clonally expanded and had lower generation probabilities than equally common non-associated chains. The classifier was reported to diagnose cytomegalovirus status with high specificity and sensitivity in both the original cohort and the validation cohort. According to the authors, the approach could potentially be generalized to other disease states and immunological phenotypes. Specific HLA alleles were associated with more than 15,000 TCR beta sequences at a false discovery rate of 0.05 in a later analysis. In vitro tests confirmed that a few of the cytomegalovirus-associated TCR beta chains recognize cytomegalovirus antigens. A total of fewer than 200 TCR beta chains were listed by the study as associated with cytomegalovirus. According to a later analysis, parvovirus B19, influenza, CMV and Epstein-Barr virus appeared linked to several top co-occurrence clusters. Correlated functional status among segregating V segments might be attributable to linkage disequilibrium, but an unknown experimental factor could not be ruled out. Strong co-occurrence of HLA alleles, especially DR and DQ, made assigning TCR associations to individual alleles difficult. This cohort had only TCR beta chains sequenced, and the lack of alpha or paired-chain data limited which features could be detected. Across donors, most TCR sequences were observed very rarely, whereas some public TCRs were present in many individuals. A further reported finding was that TCR beta sequences accurately predicted the HLA-A and HLA-B alleles for most subjects in the first cohort. Around 16 rarely observed V segments, including chromosome 9 orphons, were excluded from the earlier analysis of approximately 500 of the donors because counts were too low. A later analysis found that most CMV-associated TCR beta chains appeared HLA-restricted, with HLA associations seemingly driven largely by CMV exposure. According to a later analysis, TCR association rates differed among HLA loci, with DRB1 alleles showing the most associated TCRs and HLA-C alleles showing the fewest. Because HLA typing was unavailable for some donors at each locus, only the typed subset was used in association tests.

Preparation of the library involved the immunoSEQ multiplex PCR assay. The multiplex PCR relied on a mix of 60 forward primers for TCR Vbeta segments and 13 reverse primers for TCR Jbeta segments. Amplification of the CDR3 region of rearranged TCR beta genes was performed with a multiplex PCR assay on genomic DNA. The Illumina HiSeq System was used to sequence the amplified TCR beta libraries as 87-base-pair reads. The published analysis was carried out like this. A later analysis tallied tens of millions of unique TCR beta chains across the 700 or so repertoires, and some 12 million of those chains were shared by two or more donors. To remove PCR and sequencing errors, raw reads were error-corrected and collapsed into unique sequences using a nearest-neighbor algorithm that merged closely related sequences. CDR3 sequences were aligned to IMGT reference sequences to assign V, D and J gene segments. For a sequence to be retained, a match of at least six nucleotides was required to both a V gene segment and a J gene segment. A rearrangement was called productive if the CDR3 had no stop codons and remained in frame with V and J, and every other rearrangement was called non-productive. Following IMGT convention, CDR3 was defined as the stretch from the second conserved V-encoded cysteine to the conserved J-encoded phenylalanine. Sequences without an unambiguous match to a single V gene segment were excluded from the earlier analysis of 450 to 650 of the donors. In an earlier analysis of about 590 of the donors, a V segment was called functional when productive rearrangements were above 56.7%, and segregating when the standard deviation between donors exceeded 5%. A statistical classification framework was built to diagnose cytomegalovirus status from the catalog of TCR beta chain sequences. In a later analysis, TCR nucleotide sequences were compared against IMGT/GENE-DB human TR gene sequences so that V and J genes could be assigned. Using the TCRdist pipeline, a later analysis assigned CDR3 sequences along with most-parsimonious VDJ recombination scenarios. A later analysis defined each TCR beta chain by its CDR3 amino acid sequence plus V-gene family, and excluded reads lacking a unique V-gene family. To address suspected cross-contamination and a sequencing artifact, a later analysis removed around 590 highly shared, low-generation-probability nucleotide sequences. In a later analysis, a clonal expansion index for each public chain was calculated from normalized within-repertoire ranks of inferred template counts. In a later analysis, generation probabilities were computed using a VDJ recombination model fitted to out-of-frame rearrangements, and the results were checked against IGoR. In a later analysis, hypergeometric tests were used to score TCR-TCR, TCR-HLA and TCR-CMV co-occurrence, with a repertoire-size bias correction applied to TCR pairs. To estimate false discovery rates, a later analysis permuted the HLA or CMV assignments 20 times. A later analysis grouped co-occurring TCRs with DBSCAN, adding TCRdist sequence similarity when clustering within HLA-allele-positive subsets. Repertoires with fewer than 30,000 or more than 120,000 public chains, plus five repertoires with anomalous nucleotide sharing, were excluded from co-occurrence clustering. TCRdb mirrors the immuneACCESS table, restricted to in-frame sequences. Some clones are absent from its copies; in checked studies, under half trace to an unresolved V gene, and the reason for the others is unknown. V, J and clone size are those of that table, while D and trimming were read from the DNA. This sample lists approximately 190,000 clones; roughly 80% were detected once. Around 0.25% of the sample belongs to the ten largest clones.

The sequence came from a boy aged 10-17 years in good health and CMV-seronegative. Sequencing was carried out using PBMCs.

The base sequence is TGTGCCAGCAATAGACAGGTTGGGTACGAGCAGTACTTC. It translates as CASNRQVGYEQYF. The sequence joins TRBV11-2 to TRBJ2-7, and perhaps TRBD1 as D gene, on 6 matching bases. CDR1 and CDR2 were assigned from the germline V gene as SGHAT and FQNNGV. Relative to germline, V is 7 bases shorter and J is 4 bases shorter, with 14 bases between their ends. Measured from the cysteine to the phenylalanine, the CDR3 is 13 residues long. Here the CDR3 DNA is all that survives: 39 bases in frame from base 1.